This paragraph reports one T cell receptor (beta chain). Genomic DNA, serving as template, underwent TCR beta VDJ and CDR3 profiling. Using its own MiXCR run on the reads, TCRdb lists one record per CDR3 protein. The sample lists some 180,000 distinct CDR3 sequences, almost 50% occurring once. The sample comes from a study of CD8+CD57+ T cells in acquired aplastic anemia. All patients picked for sequencing had shown, by flow cytometry, an expansion of CD8+CD57+ cells. CDR1 and CDR2 from the germline V gene are SGHDT and YYEEEE. The CDR3 has 14 residues. V dropped 5 bases and J dropped 0 bases, with 11 bases sitting between them.

V gene TRBV5-6 combines with J gene TRBJ2-5; no clear D gene. Sequencing was performed on sorted CD4+, CD8+, or CD8+CD57+ T cells (not recorded which) from PBMCs. The receptor was isolated from a human donor with aplastic anemia. Here the CDR3 DNA reads TGTGCCAGCAGAACGGACCAGTACCAAGAGACCCAGTACTTC. Amino acids: CASRTDQYQETQYF.